This TCR beta chain was sequenced in a study of human T cells and chemical hapten exposure. General study results and limits: No change in TCRs above 1 in 1000 frequency was produced by DPC sensitization.

Stated time point: pre-sensitization, week 0. Noted treatment: therapeutic diphenylcyclopropenone sensitization with weekly scalp DPC. In every case, blood was obtained before the patch test was applied. As for this clonotype: Its antigen is as yet unknown.

The library gave individual cDNA molecules unique molecular identifiers. TCRdb redid the calling of the RACE reads with MiXCR, one entry per CDR3 protein. Here the sample spans 300,000 to 450,000 distinct CDR3 sequences, 4.5% to 5.5% being singletons. This receptor was obtained from a woman aged 45-65 years with alopecia areata. Some clones in this sample may be carry-over from other donors' samples. Here the sequenced sample was whole blood, taken in connection with sensitization to the hapten diphenylcyclopropenone (DPC).

CDR3 loop: CASSYSRADTQYF. CDR3 nucleotides: TGTGCCAGCAGTTACTCCAGGGCAGATACGCAGTATTTT. The chain combines TRBV6-5 with TRBJ2-3; tentative D call: TRBD1 (5 bases). Trimming removed 0 bases from V and 4 bases from J, with 5 bases in between. Germline loops: CDR1 MNHEY, CDR2 SVGAGI. This CDR3 spans 13 amino acids.